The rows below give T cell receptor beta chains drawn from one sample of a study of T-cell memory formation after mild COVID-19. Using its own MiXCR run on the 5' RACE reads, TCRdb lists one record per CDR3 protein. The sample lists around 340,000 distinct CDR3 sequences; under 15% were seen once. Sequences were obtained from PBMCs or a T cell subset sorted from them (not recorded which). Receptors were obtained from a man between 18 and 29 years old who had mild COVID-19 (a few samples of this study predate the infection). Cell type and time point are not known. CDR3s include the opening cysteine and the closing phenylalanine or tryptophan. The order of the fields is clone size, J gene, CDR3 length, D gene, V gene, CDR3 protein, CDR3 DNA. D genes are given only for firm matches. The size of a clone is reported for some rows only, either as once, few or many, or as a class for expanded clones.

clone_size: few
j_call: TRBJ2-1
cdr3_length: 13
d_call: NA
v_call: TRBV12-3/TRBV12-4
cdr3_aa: CASSSTQYNEQFF
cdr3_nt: TGTGCCAGCAGTTCCACCCAATACAATGAGCAGTTCTTC

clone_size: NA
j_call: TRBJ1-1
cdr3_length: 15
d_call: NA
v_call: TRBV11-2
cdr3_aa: CASSSRRGARVEAFF
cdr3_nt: TGTGCCAGCAGCTCCCGACGGGGGGCTAGGGTTGAAGCTTTCTTT

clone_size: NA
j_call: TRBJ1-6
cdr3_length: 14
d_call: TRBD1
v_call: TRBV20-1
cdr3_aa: CSAEPGTANSPLHF
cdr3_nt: TGCAGTGCCGAGCCCGGGACAGCAAATTCACCCCTCCACTTT

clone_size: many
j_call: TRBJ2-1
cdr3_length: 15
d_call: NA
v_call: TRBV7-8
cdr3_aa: CASSLVAVGAREQFF
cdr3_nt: TGTGCCAGCAGCTTAGTTGCCGTGGGGGCCCGTGAGCAGTTCTTC

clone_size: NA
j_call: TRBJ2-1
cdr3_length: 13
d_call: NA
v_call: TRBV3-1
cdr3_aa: CASRTMSHGEQFF
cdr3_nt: TGTGCCAGCAGAACCATGTCGCACGGGGAGCAGTTCTTC

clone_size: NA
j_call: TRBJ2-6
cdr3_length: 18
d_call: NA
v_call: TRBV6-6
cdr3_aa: CASSPRNTQGWAYNVLTF
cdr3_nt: TGTGCCAGCAGTCCCAGGAATACGCAGGGTTGGGCTTACAACGTCCTGACTTTC

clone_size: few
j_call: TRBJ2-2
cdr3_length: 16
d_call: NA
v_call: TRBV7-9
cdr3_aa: CASSLGQTVRTGELFF
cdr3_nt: TGTGCCAGCAGCTTAGGACAGACAGTACGCACCGGGGAGCTGTTTTTT

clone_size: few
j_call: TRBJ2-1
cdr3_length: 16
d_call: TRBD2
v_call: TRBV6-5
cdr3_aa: CASSSPLAGARDEQFF
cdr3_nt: TGTGCCAGCAGTTCACCGTTAGCGGGGGCCAGGGATGAGCAGTTCTTC

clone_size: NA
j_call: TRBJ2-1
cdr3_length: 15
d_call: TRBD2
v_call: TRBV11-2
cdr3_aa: CASSLVAGVGNEQFF
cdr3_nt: TGTGCCAGCAGCTTAGTAGCGGGTGTCGGTAATGAGCAGTTCTTC

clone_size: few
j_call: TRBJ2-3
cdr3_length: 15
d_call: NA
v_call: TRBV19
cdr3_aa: CASTSAGGSTDTQYF
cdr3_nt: NA

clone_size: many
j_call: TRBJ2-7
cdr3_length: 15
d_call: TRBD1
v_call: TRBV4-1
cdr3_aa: CASSRIPGQGYEQYF
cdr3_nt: TGCGCCAGCAGCCGAATACCGGGACAGGGGTACGAGCAGTACTTC

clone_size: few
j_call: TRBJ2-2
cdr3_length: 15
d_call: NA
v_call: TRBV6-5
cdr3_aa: CASSYYGQPTGELFF
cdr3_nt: TGTGCCAGCAGTTACTACGGACAGCCCACCGGGGAGCTGTTTTTT